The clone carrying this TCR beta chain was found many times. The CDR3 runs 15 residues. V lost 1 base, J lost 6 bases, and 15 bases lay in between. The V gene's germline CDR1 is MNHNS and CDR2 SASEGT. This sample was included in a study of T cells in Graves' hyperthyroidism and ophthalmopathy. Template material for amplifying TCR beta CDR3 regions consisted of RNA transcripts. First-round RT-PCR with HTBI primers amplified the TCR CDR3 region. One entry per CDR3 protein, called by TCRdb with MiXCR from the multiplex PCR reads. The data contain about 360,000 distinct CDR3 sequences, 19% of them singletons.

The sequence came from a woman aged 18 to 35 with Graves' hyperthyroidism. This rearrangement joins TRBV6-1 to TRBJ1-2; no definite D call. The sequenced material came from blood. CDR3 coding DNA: TGTGCCAGCAGTGAAGGGGTAATAACGACAAATGGCTACACCTTC. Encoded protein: CASSEGVITTNGYTF.